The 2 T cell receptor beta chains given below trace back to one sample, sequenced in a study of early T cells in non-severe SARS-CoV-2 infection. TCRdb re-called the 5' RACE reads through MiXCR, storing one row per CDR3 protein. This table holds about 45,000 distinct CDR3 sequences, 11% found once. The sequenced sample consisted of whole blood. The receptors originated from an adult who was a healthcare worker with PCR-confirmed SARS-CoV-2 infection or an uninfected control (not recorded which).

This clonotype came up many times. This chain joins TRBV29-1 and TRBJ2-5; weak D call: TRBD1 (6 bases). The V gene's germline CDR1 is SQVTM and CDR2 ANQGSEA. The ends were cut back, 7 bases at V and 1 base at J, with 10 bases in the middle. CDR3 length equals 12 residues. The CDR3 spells CSAGQPQETQYF. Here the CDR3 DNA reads TGCAGCGCAGGACAGCCCCAAGAGACCCAGTACTTC.

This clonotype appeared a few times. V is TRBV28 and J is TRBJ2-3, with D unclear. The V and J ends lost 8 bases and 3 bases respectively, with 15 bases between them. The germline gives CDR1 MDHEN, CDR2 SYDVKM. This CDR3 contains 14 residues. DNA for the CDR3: TGTGCCAGCGCATTTGGCCAGGAAACAGATACGCAGTATTTT. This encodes CASAFGQETDTQYF.